The next 20 T cell receptor beta chains were all read from a single sample in a study of blood T cell repertoires in COVID-19. Produced via immunoSEQ multiplex PCR; TCRdb's table is partial and in-frame only. The sample has roughly 250,000 clones, 80% to 95% seen once. The material sequenced was peripheral blood. These receptors were collected from a man between 25 and 39 years old with COVID-19, enrolled during active disease.

This clone is a singleton in its sample. This chain connects TRBV18 to TRBJ2-1, with 11 bases identical to TRBD2. This CDR3 has 19 amino acids. V was pared by 1 base and J by 6 bases, with 14 bases of the junction left unmatched. Germline values: CDR1 KGHSH, CDR2 LQKENI. The CDR3 DNA is TGTGCCAGCTCACCACGTAGGCTAGCGGGGGGCTGGTTAAGCAATGAGCAGTTCTTC. It codes for CASSPRRLAGGWLSNEQFF.

This sequence joins TRBV5-1 and TRBJ1-1, with TRBD1 matching over 8 bases. The CDR3 runs 14 residues. Trimming took 5 bases from V and 3 from J; bases not matched to a gene: 6. Germline CDR1 reads SGHRS; CDR2 reads YFSETQ. The CDR3 DNA reads TGCGCCAGCAGACTACAGGGGGGCGACACTGAAGCTTTCTTT. This gives the protein CASRLQGGDTEAFF.

V gene TRBV10-3 combines with J gene TRBJ2-1, with 12 bases identical to TRBD1. This CDR3 has 15 residues. Germline trimming cut 5 bases from V and 5 bases from J; bases unmatched to any gene: 4. Germline-derived CDR1 and CDR2 are ENHRY and SYGVKD. The CDR3 spells CAISPGQGAHNEQFF. In nucleotides, the CDR3 is TGTGCCATCAGTCCGGGACAGGGGGCCCACAATGAGCAGTTCTTC.

This clone was counted between two and nine times. This CDR3 reads CASSLGGGGYTF. CDR3 nucleotide sequence: TGTGCCAGCAGCCTAGGGGGGGGTGGCTACACCTTC. V and J are TRBV7-2 and TRBJ1-2; tentative D call: TRBD1 (6 bases). The CDR3 is made up of 12 amino acids. In germline, CDR1 is SGHTA, CDR2 FQGNSA. Trimming took 5 bases from V and 7 from J, leaving 11 bases between them.

This clone was seen just once. The rearrangement links TRBV18 to TRBJ2-6; the match to TRBD1 covers 8 bases. V shed 5 bases, J shed 4 bases, and the junction held 7 bases outside the gene matches. The CDR3 spans 16 residues. Germline CDR1 KGHSH, CDR2 LQKENI. This CDR3 is CASSEDRDFGANVLTF. CDR3 coding DNA: TGTGCCAGCTCAGAGGACAGGGACTTCGGGGCCAACGTCCTGACTTTC. The full variable domain, its missing parts supplied by reference TRBV18 and TRBJ2-6, is NAGVMQNPRHLVRRRGQEARLRCSPMKGHSHVYWYRQLPEEGLKFMVYLQKENIIDESGMPKERFSAEFPKEGPSILRIQQVVRGDSAAYFCASSEDRDFGANVLTFGAGSRLTVL.

In this sample, this clone turned up a few times. The rearrangement joins TRBV6-5 to TRBJ1-2; D might be TRBD1 (5 bases). This CDR3 spans 14 amino acids. Trimming took 7 bases from V and 6 from J, leaving 18 bases between them. Looked up from germline, CDR1 is MNHEY and CDR2 is SVGAGI. The CDR3 DNA reads TGTGCCAGCATCAAAGAAACAGGTGGAGATGGCTACACCTTC. Protein: CASIKETGGDGYTF.

The chain joins TRBV6-5 to TRBJ2-6; a possible D gene is TRBD2 (6 bases). Germline lookup yields CDR1 MNHEY and CDR2 SVGAGI. The CDR3 totals 15 residues. Trimming took off 6 bases at V and 0 bases at J, with 9 bases between the two ends. The CDR3 bases are TGTGCCAGCAGCGTGGGGGGCTCTGGGGCCAACGTCCTGACTTTC. It codes for CASSVGGSGANVLTF.

The CDR3 DNA reads as TGTGCCAGCAGTTTGGGACAGTCCTACGAGCAGTACTTC. This translates into CASSLGQSYEQYF. This sequence joins TRBV12-3 or TRBV12-4 and TRBJ2-7; 7 nucleotides line up with TRBD1. Trimming at V came to 3 bases and at J to 1 base, leaving 0 bases not matched to a gene. The CDR3 runs to 13 residues.

The rearrangement links TRBV11-1 to TRBJ2-1, with TRBD2 matching over 7 bases. There are 12 residues in the CDR3. Trimming took 3 bases from V and 13 from J; bases not matched to a gene: 6. Per the germline V gene, CDR1 is SGHAT and CDR2 is FQDESV (reference sequence). CDR3 amino acids: CASSLLGGDQFF. CDR3 DNA sequence: TGTGCCAGCAGCTTGCTTGGGGGGGATCAGTTCTTC.

The V call is TRBV5-1, the J call TRBJ2-2; 8 nucleotides line up with TRBD1. Per germline, CDR1 SGHRS and CDR2 YFSETQ. V was clipped by 4 bases and J by 6 bases; unmatched bases: 11. The CDR3 has 16 amino acids. The CDR3 protein is CASSRDTGGTSGELFF. In DNA form, the CDR3 reads TGCGCCAGCAGCAGAGATACAGGGGGTACCTCCGGGGAGCTGTTTTTT.

The gene calls are TRBV7-9 and TRBJ1-1, with 7 bases aligning to TRBD1. The CDR3 has 16 amino acids. Germline trimming cut 5 bases from V and 3 bases from J; bases unmatched to any gene: 12. The germline gives CDR1 SEHNR, CDR2 FQNEAQ (reference sequence). The CDR3 protein is CASSQGWGRGDTEAFF. DNA of the CDR3: TGTGCCAGCAGCCAGGGGTGGGGCAGGGGGGACACTGAAGCTTTCTTT.

This clone was recorded once. The rearrangement uses TRBV7-9 and TRBJ1-3; D gene uncertain. The CDR3 has 16 amino acids. Trimming cost V 2 bases and J 0 bases, with 11 bases left between them. Germline V gene lookup returns CDR1 SEHNR and CDR2 FQNEAQ (reference sequence). The CDR3: CASSLLSSLSGNTIYF. For the CDR3, the DNA is TGTGCCAGCAGCTTACTTTCCTCACTCTCTGGAAACACCATATATTTT.

The rearrangement links TRBV3-1 (or the pseudogene TRBV3-2) to TRBJ1-6, with D perhaps TRBD1 (6 bases). The CDR3 is 15 residues long. V dropped 4 bases and J dropped 11 bases, with 18 bases sitting between them. Germline V lookup: CDR1 LGHDT, CDR2 YNNKEL (reference sequence). CDR3 residues: CASSPPGAWGAPLHF. The DNA of the CDR3 is TGTGCCAGCAGCCCCCCAGGGGCTTGGGGAGCACCCCTCCACTTT.

The genes are TRBV5-1 and TRBJ2-3; 8 nucleotides match TRBD2. The CDR3 loop spans 15 amino acids. The germline V gene encodes CDR1 SGHRS and CDR2 YFSETQ. With V trimmed by 3 bases and J by 4 bases, 7 bases remained unmatched. Written as DNA, the CDR3 is TGCGCCAGCAGCTCCCCCAGCGGGGGAGCAGATACGCAGTATTTT. It codes for CASSSPSGGADTQYF.

This chain uses TRBV11-2 with TRBJ1-5; D perhaps matches TRBD1 (5 bases). The germline CDR1 and CDR2 sequences are SGHAT and FQNNGV. V lost 1 base, J lost 5 bases, and 18 bases lay in between. CDR3 length: 17 residues. This CDR3 is CASSLGRGPMAYQPQHF. The CDR3 region has the DNA TGTGCCAGCAGCTTAGGGAGGGGACCCATGGCGTATCAGCCCCAGCATTTT.

The chain recombines TRBV5-6 with TRBJ1-1, with a possible D match to TRBD1 (5 bases). V gave up 3 bases and J gave up 2 bases, with 11 bases separating them. The CDR3 spans 14 residues. The germline V gene has CDR1 SGHDT and CDR2 YYEEEE. CDR3 nucleotides: TGTGCCAGCAGCTCTTGGACATACAACACTGAAGCTTTCTTT. This codes for CASSSWTYNTEAFF. Supplemented by reference TRBV5-6 and TRBJ1-1, the full variable domain reads DAGVTQSPTHLIKTRGQQVTLRCSPKSGHDTVSWYQQALGQGPQFIFQYYEEEERQRGNFPDRFSGHQFPNYSSELNVNALLLGDSALYLCASSSWTYNTEAFFGQGTRLTVV.

This chain links TRBV27 with TRBJ1-5, with D unclear. This CDR3 has 13 amino acids. The germline gives CDR1 MNHEY, CDR2 SMNVEV (reference sequence). Trimming took off 0 bases at V and 8 bases at J, with 8 bases between the two ends. CDR3 loop: CASSLSIEEPQHF. The DNA of the CDR3 is TGTGCCAGCAGTTTATCGATAGAGGAGCCCCAGCATTTT.

V gene TRBV9 combines with J gene TRBJ2-2, with a possible D match to TRBD2 (5 bases). With 5 bases removed from V and 2 bases from J, the gap between germline ends came to 13 bases. CDR1 SGDLS and CDR2 YYNGEE come from the germline V gene. The CDR3 has 15 residues. The CDR3 region is CASRVDGENTGELFF. The DNA of the CDR3 is TGTGCCAGCAGAGTGGACGGGGAAAACACCGGGGAGCTGTTTTTT.

The rearrangement joins TRBV5-1 to TRBJ1-6; D unresolved. V was shortened by 0 bases and J by 14 bases, with 12 bases between the two germline ends. This CDR3 contains 13 residues. In germline, CDR1 is SGHRS, CDR2 YFSETQ. The CDR3: CASSLGNRGTLHF. CDR3 nucleotides: TGCGCCAGCAGCTTGGGAAACCGGGGAACCCTCCACTTT.

The chain is built from TRBV5-1 and TRBJ2-7; the match to TRBD2 covers 10 bases. With 1 base clipped from V and 1 base from J, the junction kept 5 bases outside the gene matches. The CDR3 length is 16 residues. The germline V gene has CDR1 SGHRS and CDR2 YFSETQ. CDR3 in amino acids: CASSLRLAGESYEQYF. Here the CDR3 DNA reads TGCGCCAGCAGCTTGAGGCTAGCGGGGGAATCCTACGAGCAGTACTTC.